These 27 T cell receptor beta chains were all obtained from the same sample, sequenced in a study of response to subunit inactivated influenza vaccine. In TCRdb, the RT-PCR reads were re-called with MiXCR into one record per CDR3 protein. Seen here are 500,000 to 550,000 distinct CDR3 sequences, 6% to 9% observed once, and the top ten hold over 10%. The source material was PBMCs from blood, sampled around 25 months after vaccination. These receptors were taken from a man aged 50 to 69 who received an inactivated influenza vaccine.

This clonotype was seen more than once but under ten times. The J gene is TRBJ1-5, the V gene TRBV6-1, with TRBD1 identical over 7 bases. The V gene's germline CDR1 is MNHNS and CDR2 SASEGT. The CDR3 sequence is 13 residues long. Trimming at V came to 6 bases and at J to 6 bases, leaving 5 bases not matched to a gene. DNA for the CDR3: TGTGCCAGCAGCCACAGGGGTTCTCAGCCCCAGCATTTT. Translation gives CASSHRGSQPQHF.

V gene TRBV9 combines with J gene TRBJ2-2; a possible D gene is TRBD1 (6 bases). The CDR3 length is 14 residues. Trimming took off 0 bases at V and 4 bases at J, with 7 bases between the two ends. Germline V gene sequence: CDR1 SGDLS, CDR2 YYNGEE. The CDR3 loop reads CASSVGQATGELFF. Here the CDR3 DNA reads TGTGCCAGCAGCGTAGGACAGGCCACCGGGGAGCTGTTTTTT.

This clonotype was seen a few times. This rearrangement joins TRBV5-1 to TRBJ1-1; no reliable D call. Trimming removed 0 bases from V and 3 bases from J, with 12 bases in between. CDR3 length: 15 amino acids. The V gene's germline CDR1 is SGHRS and CDR2 YFSETQ. This CDR3 is CASSLGTRRDTEAFF. As DNA, the CDR3 is TGCGCCAGCAGCTTGGGGACCCGGCGGGACACTGAAGCTTTCTTT.

This clonotype was recorded a few times. V and J are TRBV6-2 or TRBV6-3 and TRBJ1-2; 7 nucleotides line up with TRBD1. CDR3 length: 16 residues. J gave up 2 bases and V 0 bases, and 6 bases lay outside the gene matches. In germline, CDR1 is MNHEY, CDR2 SVGEGT. DNA for the CDR3: TGTGCCAGCAGTTACTCACCAGGGGGGATCAACTATGGCTACACCTTC. This sequence encodes CASSYSPGGINYGYTF.

The V call is TRBV12-3 or TRBV12-4, the J call TRBJ2-1; no firm D call. The CDR3 sequence is 14 residues long. V shed 3 bases and J shed 6 bases, with 12 bases lying between them. CDR3 sequence: CASSLASLFNEQFF. In nucleotides, the CDR3 is TGTGCCAGCAGTTTGGCCTCGCTGTTCAATGAGCAGTTCTTC.

The genes are TRBV20-1 and TRBJ2-1; D is unresolved. CDR1 DFQATT and CDR2 SNEGSKA come from the germline V gene (reference sequence). There are 17 residues in the CDR3. The germline V and J ends were trimmed by 1 base and 1 base, with 17 bases remaining between them. CDR3: CSARAVGTWESYNEQFF. Written as DNA, the CDR3 is TGCAGTGCTAGAGCGGTGGGTACGTGGGAATCCTACAATGAGCAGTTCTTC.

The sample holds many counts of this clonotype. V is TRBV12-3 or TRBV12-4 and J is TRBJ2-5; 13 bases map to TRBD2. Trimming removed 2 bases from V and 2 bases from J; junction bases left unmatched: 8. This CDR3 has 18 amino acids. DNA of the CDR3: TGTGCCAGCAGTTTACGTACCGGGACTAGCGGGGTACAAGAGACCCAGTACTTC. Protein: CASSLRTGTSGVQETQYF.

This clonotype has ten or more counts. The chain uses TRBV18 and TRBJ2-7, with D possibly matching TRBD1 (6 bases). The V and J ends lost 4 bases and 2 bases respectively, with 12 bases between them. Germline CDR1 is KGHSH and CDR2 is LQKENI. The CDR3 has 14 residues. In DNA, the CDR3 is TGTGCCAGCTCACTCGGACAGCAAGCCTACGAGCAGTACTTC. Amino acids: CASSLGQQAYEQYF.

This clonotype was counted between two and nine times. The rearrangement uses TRBV6-2 or TRBV6-3 and TRBJ1-6; the D is unclear. The V end was cut by 6 bases, the J end by 10 bases, with 13 bases between. Germline-derived CDR1 and CDR2 are MNHEY and SVGEGT. This CDR3 is 13 amino acids long. CDR3 sequence: CASSQSSRSPLHF. CDR3 bases: TGTGCCAGCAGCCAATCCTCTAGGTCACCCCTCCACTTT.

This clonotype has just a few counts. The chain recombines TRBV11-2 with TRBJ2-7, with 8 positions matching TRBD1. The CDR3 runs 15 residues. V lost 1 base, J lost 3 bases, and 5 bases stayed unmatched. Germline CDR1 SGHAT, CDR2 FQNNGV. The CDR3 protein is CASSLAGGGGYEQYF. The DNA of the CDR3 is TGTGCCAGCAGCTTAGCAGGGGGCGGCGGCTACGAGCAGTACTTC. Full variable domain (outside the CDR3, taken from reference TRBV11-2 and TRBJ2-7): EAGVAQSPRYKIIEKRQSVAFWCNPISGHATLYWYQQILGQGPKLLIQFQNNGVVDDSQLPKDRFSAERLKGVDSTLKIQPAKLEDSAVYLCASSLAGGGGYEQYFGPGTRLTVT.

This clonotype has a handful of counts. The gene calls are TRBV30 and TRBJ2-2, with D uncertain. The CDR3 is 12 amino acids. V was shortened by 2 bases and J by 0 bases, with 1 base between the two germline ends. From germline, CDR1 is GTSNPN and CDR2 SVGIG (reference sequence). The chain's CDR3 is CAWSPNTGELFF. CDR3 bases: TGTGCCTGGAGTCCGAACACCGGGGAGCTGTTTTTT.

This clonotype came up many times. The chain links TRBV10-3 to TRBJ2-3, with D possibly being TRBD1 or TRBD2 (6 bases each). The CDR3 has 13 residues. Germline V gene data show CDR1 as ENHRY and CDR2 as SYGVKD. The V gene lost 8 bases and the J gene lost 3 bases, with 12 bases spanning the gap. CDR3 region: CAIQGGRTDTQYF. The CDR3 DNA follows: TGTGCCATCCAAGGGGGGCGAACAGATACGCAGTATTTT.

This clonotype was counted a few times. This chain connects TRBV5-1 to TRBJ1-2, with 7 bases identical to TRBD1. From germline, CDR1 is SGHRS and CDR2 YFSETQ. J was trimmed by 3 bases and V by 0 bases; bases with no gene match: 5. The CDR3 length is 15 residues. The CDR3 DNA reads TGCGCCAGCAGCTTGGCGCCCAGGGGGGACTATGGCTACACCTTC. This encodes CASSLAPRGDYGYTF.

This clonotype was detected many times. This chain joins TRBV7-9 and TRBJ2-1; 12 bases map to TRBD2. The V gene end was trimmed by 2 bases and the J gene end by 9 bases; junction bases not matched to a gene: 5. Germline values: CDR1 SEHNR, CDR2 FQNEAQ (reference sequence). The CDR3 has 15 amino acids. CDR3 protein: CASSLILAGGLEQFF. The CDR3 region has the DNA TGTGCCAGCAGCTTAATCCTAGCGGGGGGGCTTGAGCAGTTCTTC.

Many counts were recorded for this clonotype. This chain connects TRBV30 to TRBJ2-7; D unresolved. This CDR3 spans 12 amino acids. In germline, CDR1 is GTSNPN, CDR2 SVGIG (reference sequence). Trimming took 0 bases from V and 5 from J, leaving 8 bases between them. The CDR3 region is CAWSVRNNEQYF. The CDR3 DNA follows: TGTGCCTGGAGTGTACGCAACAACGAGCAGTACTTC.

The chain uses TRBV18 and TRBJ2-7, with TRBD2 identical over 11 bases. The ends lost 8 bases at V and 7 bases at J; junction bases unmatched: 7. Germline V gene data show CDR1 as KGHSH and CDR2 as LQKENI. The CDR3 runs 13 residues. The CDR3 protein is CASQPGLAAEQYF. CDR3 DNA: TGTGCCAGCCAACCGGGACTAGCGGCTGAGCAGTACTTC.

This clonotype was seen a few times. V is TRBV5-1 and J is TRBJ2-5, with D unresolved. In germline, CDR1 is SGHRS, CDR2 YFSETQ. The CDR3 totals 12 residues. Trimming removed 6 bases from V and 5 bases from J, with 11 bases in between. The CDR3 DNA sequence: TGCGCCAGCACCGAAAATAGGGAGACCCAGTACTTC. Its translation is CASTENRETQYF.

This clonotype was detected many times. The chain couples TRBV9 to TRBJ1-3; a possible D gene is TRBD1 (6 bases). The CDR3 has 14 amino acids. Trimming took 4 bases from V and 0 from J, leaving 8 bases between them. Per the germline V gene, CDR1 is SGDLS and CDR2 is YYNGEE. Here the CDR3 reads CASSPDSSGNTIYF. The CDR3 DNA sequence: TGTGCCAGCAGCCCGGACAGCTCTGGAAACACCATATATTTT.

This clonotype was detected a few times. The V and J genes are TRBV7-2 and TRBJ2-3; weak D call: TRBD1 (5 bases). The germline V and J ends were trimmed by 5 bases and 4 bases, with 13 bases remaining between them. Germline values: CDR1 SGHTA, CDR2 FQGNSA. The CDR3 spans 14 residues. CDR3 protein: CASSRQNGADTQYF. In DNA form, the CDR3 reads TGTGCCAGCAGCAGACAGAATGGGGCAGATACGCAGTATTTT. The whole variable domain, filled in from reference TRBV7-2 and TRBJ2-3, reads GAGVSQSPSNKVTEKGKDVELRCDPISGHTALYWYRQSLGQGLEFLIYFQGNSAPDKSGLPSDRFSAERTGGSVSTLTIQRTQQEDSAVYLCASSRQNGADTQYFGPGTRLTVL.

This chain links TRBV29-1 with TRBJ2-2; a weak D match, TRBD2 (6 bases). The germline CDR1 and CDR2 sequences are SQVTM and ANQGSEA. V lost 6 bases and J 4 bases, leaving 21 bases between the germline ends. The CDR3 spans 16 residues. CDR3 sequence: CSVRPGQGLGTGELFF. The CDR3 coding sequence is TGCAGCGTCCGACCGGGGCAGGGACTTGGCACCGGGGAGCTGTTTTTT.

V usage is TRBV6-1 and J usage is TRBJ2-7, with 10 bases identical to TRBD1. J lost 3 bases, V lost 6 bases, and 5 bases had no gene match. The CDR3 contains 14 residues. CDR1 is MNHNS and CDR2 is SASEGT in the germline V gene. CDR3 in DNA: TGTGCCAGCAGCCTGACAGGGGGCGTCTACGAGCAGTACTTC. Translation gives CASSLTGGVYEQYF.

This clonotype was detected many times. The chain uses TRBV7-3 and TRBJ2-1, with 7 bases lining up with TRBD1. Looked up from germline, CDR1 is SGHTA and CDR2 is FQGTGA. CDR3 length: 13 amino acids. V shed 1 base, J shed 9 bases, and the junction held 3 bases outside the gene matches. The DNA of the CDR3 is TGTGCCAGCAGCTTAAAGGGGGCCAGTGAGCAGTTCTTC. This encodes CASSLKGASEQFF.

V usage is TRBV7-9 and J usage is TRBJ2-5, with a tentative D call TRBD1 (6 bases). Trimming left V 7 bases short and J 1 base short, with 13 bases between. Germline V gives CDR1 SEHNR, CDR2 FQNEAQ (reference sequence). This CDR3 has 14 residues. Here the CDR3 DNA reads TGTGCCAGCAACCCCGGGACACCCCAAGAGACCCAGTACTTC. This codes for CASNPGTPQETQYF.

V usage is TRBV9 and J usage is TRBJ2-2; D not certain. The CDR3 contains 16 residues. CDR1 is SGDLS and CDR2 is YYNGEE in the germline V gene. V lost 0 bases and J 0 bases, leaving 9 bases between the germline ends. The CDR3 nucleotides are TGTGCCAGCAGCGTAGAGGGCAACGCGAACACCGGGGAGCTGTTTTTT. The encoded protein is CASSVEGNANTGELFF. The whole variable domain, remainder taken from reference TRBV9 and TRBJ2-2, is DSGVTQTPKHLITATGQRVTLRCSPRSGDLSVYWYQQSLDQGLQFLIQYYNGEERAKGNILERFSAQQFPDLHSELNLSSLELGDSALYFCASSVEGNANTGELFFGEGSRLTVL.

This clonotype was counted a few times. In nucleotides, the CDR3 is TGTGCCAGCAGCCGTCCCGGGACAACCTACAATGAGCAGTTCTTC. This gives the protein CASSRPGTTYNEQFF. The V gene is TRBV7-2, the J gene TRBJ2-1; possible D gene TRBD1, 6 bases. The germline CDR1 and CDR2 sequences are SGHTA and FQGNSA. Trimming pared 5 bases from V and 2 bases from J, leaving 13 bases between. This CDR3 is built from 15 residues.

This clonotype was seen a few times. The chain is built from TRBV7-9 and TRBJ2-2; 9 bases align to TRBD2. The CDR3 covers 17 residues. Germline V CDR1 and CDR2: SEHNR, FQNEAQ (reference sequence). V lost 5 bases to trimming and J lost 6 bases; unmatched junction nucleotides: 13. The CDR3 nucleotides are TGTGCCAGCAGCAGGACTTCTAGCGGGGCGCGACCCGGGGAGCTGTTTTTT. It codes for CASSRTSSGARPGELFF.

The chain couples TRBV10-3 to TRBJ2-7; the match to TRBD1 covers 9 bases. Germline loops: CDR1 ENHRY, CDR2 SYGVKD. V gave up 0 bases and J gave up 6 bases; unmatched junction bases: 6. The CDR3 is 15 amino acids. The CDR3, as DNA: TGTGCCATCAGTGAGTCGACTCGACAGGGGGGCGAGCAGTACTTC. It yields the protein CAISESTRQGGEQYF.